This TCR beta chain was observed in a study of T cell responses to AZD1222 COVID-19 vaccine. Findings and caveats of the study: Repertoire samples came only from after the peak T cell response.

The length of the CDR3 is 15 residues. The V gene lost 3 bases and the J gene lost 0 bases, with 10 bases spanning the gap. Per germline, CDR1 SGHDT and CDR2 YYEEEE. Comment on this clone: Its antigen is unidentified.

Profiling relied on immunoSEQ multiplex PCR, and the TCRdb table lists in-frame clones only, not all of them. In the table there are approximately 150,000 clones, about 89% of which are singletons. The chain recombines TRBV5-6 with TRBJ1-3; D ambiguous. Sample: peripheral blood, taken on day 0 of AZD1222 vaccination. This receptor was identified in an adult in good health. As DNA, the CDR3 is TGTGCCAGCAGCTCAGAGAGGAGCTCTGGAAACACCATATATTTT. It codes for CASSSERSSGNTIYF.